The 18 T cell receptor beta chains given below trace back to one sample, sequenced in a study of blood T cell repertoires in COVID-19. Data came from immunoSEQ multiplex PCR; TCRdb stores just in-frame clones and leaves some out. The sample consists of fewer than 250,000 clones, around 82% of them appearing once. Sequencing input: PBMCs or T cells enriched from blood (not recorded which). The source of these receptors is a woman aged 50 to 60 with acute COVID-19.

The rearrangement uses TRBV3-1 (or the pseudogene TRBV3-2) and TRBJ1-1, with D unresolved. Germline CDR1 and CDR2: LGHDT and YNNKEL (reference sequence). V lost 2 bases and J 9 bases, leaving 16 bases between the germline ends. The CDR3 covers 14 residues. The CDR3 reads CASSQMGERRKAFF. CDR3 coding DNA: TGTGCCAGCAGCCAAATGGGCGAACGTAGAAAAGCTTTCTTT.

This clone has only one observation. V gene TRBV19 combines with J gene TRBJ1-6; 7 positions agree with TRBD1. Germline V gene lookup returns CDR1 LNHDA and CDR2 SQIVND (reference sequence). After removal of 6 bases from V and 0 bases from J, the junction contained 11 bases not matched to a gene. The CDR3 is 18 residues long. The CDR3 loop reads CASSPGGHPRSYNSPLHF. For the CDR3, the DNA is TGTGCCAGTAGCCCAGGGGGACACCCTCGCTCCTATAATTCACCCCTCCACTTT.

This chain connects TRBV5-5 to TRBJ1-5; D is uncertain. V gave up 1 base and J gave up 3 bases, with 5 bases separating them. Germline CDR1 reads SGHKS; CDR2 reads YYEKEE (reference sequence). This CDR3 region has 13 residues. CDR3 amino acids: CASSLRDNQPQHF. CDR3 DNA sequence: TGTGCCAGCAGCTTGAGAGACAATCAGCCCCAGCATTTT.

V usage is TRBV9 and J usage is TRBJ1-2, with D unresolved. The CDR3 contains 13 residues. Trimming removed 3 bases from V and 5 bases from J, with 11 bases in between. The germline gives CDR1 SGDLS, CDR2 YYNGEE. The CDR3 here is CASSGHSLYGYTF. CDR3 DNA: TGTGCCAGCAGCGGCCACAGCTTGTATGGCTACACCTTC.

The chain uses TRBV24-1 and TRBJ1-5; TRBD1 agrees at 10 bases. CDR3 length: 14 amino acids. CDR1 is KGHDR, CDR2 SFDVKD, per germline. The J segment lost 9 bases and the V segment lost 3 bases, leaving 4 bases of the junction unmatched. The CDR3 loop is CATSDKDRGWPQHF. CDR3 sequence (DNA): TGTGCCACCAGTGATAAGGACAGGGGGTGGCCCCAGCATTTT.

V usage is TRBV3-1 (or the pseudogene TRBV3-2) and J usage is TRBJ1-3; a weak D match, TRBD1 (5 bases). CDR1 is LGHDT and CDR2 is YNNKEL in the germline V gene (reference sequence). CDR3 length equals 13 residues. Trimming shortened V by 4 bases and J by 7 bases, and 11 bases separated the two germline ends. For the CDR3, the DNA is TGTGCCAGCAGCCCGGCGGGGCCCAACACCATATATTTT. It yields the protein CASSPAGPNTIYF.

The chain recombines TRBV19 with TRBJ2-1, with 9 bases that match TRBD2. Germline V CDR1 and CDR2: LNHDA, SQIVND (reference sequence). J lost 7 bases, V lost 3 bases, and 7 bases had no gene match. This CDR3 region has 15 residues. The CDR3 sequence is CASSMALAGTNEQFF. The CDR3 DNA reads TGTGCCAGTAGTATGGCGCTAGCGGGGACAAATGAGCAGTTCTTC.

CDR3 amino acids: CASSLLLGTDTQYF. In nucleotides, the CDR3 is TGTGCCAGCAGCTTGCTGCTAGGCACAGATACGCAGTATTTT. The chain joins TRBV5-8 to TRBJ2-3; unclear D gene. CDR1 is SGHTS and CDR2 is YDEGEE in the germline V gene. The CDR3 extends over 14 amino acids. The V gene lost 1 base and the J gene lost 1 base, with 7 bases spanning the gap.

The chain links TRBV28 to TRBJ1-1, with D possibly being TRBD1 (6 bases). Between the trimmed V and J ends, which lost 4 bases and 7 bases, there was a span of 10 bases. The CDR3 is 12 amino acids. Germline V lookup: CDR1 MDHEN, CDR2 SYDVKM. The CDR3 spells CASSSQGYEAFF. CDR3 nucleotides: TGTGCCAGCAGTTCCCAGGGGTATGAAGCTTTCTTT.

This clone was counted only a few times. The chain's CDR3 is CASSPQDLNTF. The CDR3 DNA follows: TGTGCCAGCAGCCCCCAGGATCTAAACACCTTC. V usage is TRBV2 and J usage is TRBJ1-2; D is uncertain. The CDR3 contains 11 residues. V lost 6 bases and J lost 12, with 14 bases in between. CDR1 and CDR2 from the germline V gene are SNHLY and FYNNEI.

With regard to this clone: This specimen includes other DNA sequences encoding the same CDR3. The chain uses TRBV29-1 and TRBJ2-1; 14 nucleotides line up with TRBD2. The CDR3 length is 16 residues. Germline CDR1 reads SQVTM; CDR2 reads ANQGSEA. Germline trimming cut 6 bases from V and 4 bases from J; bases unmatched to any gene: 8. CDR3 sequence: CSVAGLAGGTYNEQFF. The CDR3 DNA reads TGCAGCGTCGCCGGACTAGCGGGGGGCACATACAATGAGCAGTTCTTC.

Only one count was recorded for this clone. CDR3 loop: CASSLLSPPQPASGNTIYF. CDR3 bases: TGTGCCAGCAGCCTCTTATCCCCCCCACAGCCTGCCTCTGGAAACACCATATATTTT. The chain recombines TRBV7-6 with TRBJ1-3; D not resolved. This CDR3 comprises 19 residues. V was cut by 5 bases and J by 0 bases, with 23 bases left in between. Germline V gene lookup returns CDR1 SGHVS and CDR2 FNYEAQ.

The chain joins TRBV28 to TRBJ1-1; tentative D call: TRBD1 (5 bases). CDR3 size: 12 residues. Trimming shortened V by 6 bases and J by 11 bases, and 16 bases separated the two germline ends. In germline, CDR1 is MDHEN, CDR2 SYDVKM. CDR3 sequence: CASRLPPGRAFF. In DNA, the CDR3 is TGTGCCAGCAGGTTGCCTCCAGGGCGGGCTTTCTTT.

This clone was observed a single time. This chain links TRBV7-9 with TRBJ1-5; no clear D gene. Germline-derived CDR1 and CDR2 are SEHNR and FQNEAQ (reference sequence). The CDR3 contains 14 residues. The ends were cut back, 5 bases at V and 6 bases at J, with 14 bases in the middle. The CDR3 sequence: CASSNSRGGQPQHF. The CDR3 region has the DNA TGTGCCAGCAGCAATAGCCGGGGAGGTCAGCCCCAGCATTTT.

The chain carries TRBV6-1 and TRBJ1-3, with D tentatively TRBD1 (5 bases). Deletions cut 1 base from V and 3 bases from J, with 10 bases between. Germline-derived CDR1 and CDR2 are MNHNS and SASEGT. The CDR3 sequence is 15 residues long. The CDR3 DNA reads as TGTGCCAGCAGTGAAGGGGGCGTAAATGGAAACACCATATATTTT. Amino acids: CASSEGGVNGNTIYF.

This chain links TRBV2 with TRBJ1-4, with 7 bases that match TRBD1. The CDR3 runs to 14 residues. Trimming at V came to 6 bases and at J to 4 bases, leaving 5 bases not matched to a gene. Germline V lookup: CDR1 SNHLY, CDR2 FYNNEI. The CDR3 sequence: CASRETGNNEKLFF. The CDR3 region has the DNA TGTGCCAGCAGAGAGACAGGGAATAATGAAAAACTGTTTTTT.

The V and J genes are TRBV5-1 and TRBJ2-2; D gene uncertain. The V gene lost 3 bases and the J gene lost 0 bases, with 9 bases spanning the gap. CDR1 SGHRS and CDR2 YFSETQ come from the germline V gene. This CDR3 spans 15 amino acids. CDR3: CASSSDSPNTGELFF. CDR3 nucleotide sequence: TGCGCCAGCAGCTCAGACTCCCCGAACACCGGGGAGCTGTTTTTT.

The chain has TRBV9 and TRBJ2-5, with TRBD2 matching 7 bases. Germline V CDR1 and CDR2: SGDLS, YYNGEE. V was pared by 7 bases and J by 3 bases, with 6 bases of the junction left unmatched. This CDR3 is 13 amino acids long. The CDR3 protein is CASGKGGEETQYF. CDR3 bases: TGTGCCAGCGGTAAGGGAGGGGAAGAGACCCAGTACTTC. The complete variable domain, with remaining parts taken from reference TRBV9 and TRBJ2-5, reads DSGVTQTPKHLITATGQRVTLRCSPRSGDLSVYWYQQSLDQGLQFLIQYYNGEERAKGNILERFSAQQFPDLHSELNLSSLELGDSALYFCASGKGGEETQYFGPGTRLLVL.